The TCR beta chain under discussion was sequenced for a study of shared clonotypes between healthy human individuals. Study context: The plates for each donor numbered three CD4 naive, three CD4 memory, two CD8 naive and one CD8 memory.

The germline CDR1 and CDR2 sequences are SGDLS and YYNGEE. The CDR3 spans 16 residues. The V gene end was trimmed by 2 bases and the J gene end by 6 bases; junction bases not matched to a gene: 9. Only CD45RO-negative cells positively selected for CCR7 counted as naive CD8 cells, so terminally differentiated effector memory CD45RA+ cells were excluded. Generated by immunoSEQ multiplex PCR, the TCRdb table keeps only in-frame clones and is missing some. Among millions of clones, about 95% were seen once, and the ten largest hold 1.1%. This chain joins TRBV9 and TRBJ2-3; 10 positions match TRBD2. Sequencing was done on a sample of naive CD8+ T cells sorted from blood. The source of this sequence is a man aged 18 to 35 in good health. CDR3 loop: CASSVPTSGPPDTQYF. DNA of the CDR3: TGTGCCAGCAGCGTCCCGACTAGCGGGCCCCCCGATACGCAGTATTTT. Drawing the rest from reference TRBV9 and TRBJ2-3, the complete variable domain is DSGVTQTPKHLITATGQRVTLRCSPRSGDLSVYWYQQSLDQGLQFLIQYYNGEERAKGNILERFSAQQFPDLHSELNLSSLELGDSALYFCASSVPTSGPPDTQYFGPGTRLTVL.